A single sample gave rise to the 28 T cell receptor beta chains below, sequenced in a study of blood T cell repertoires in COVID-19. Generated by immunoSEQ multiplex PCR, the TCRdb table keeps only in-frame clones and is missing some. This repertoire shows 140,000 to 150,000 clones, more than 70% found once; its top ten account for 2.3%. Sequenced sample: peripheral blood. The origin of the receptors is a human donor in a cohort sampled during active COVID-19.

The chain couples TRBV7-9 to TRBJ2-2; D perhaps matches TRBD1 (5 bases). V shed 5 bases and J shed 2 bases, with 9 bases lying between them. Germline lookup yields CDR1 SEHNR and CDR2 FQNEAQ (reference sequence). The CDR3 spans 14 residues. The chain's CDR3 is CASSPTENTGELFF. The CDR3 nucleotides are TGTGCCAGCAGCCCGACAGAAAACACCGGGGAGCTGTTTTTT.

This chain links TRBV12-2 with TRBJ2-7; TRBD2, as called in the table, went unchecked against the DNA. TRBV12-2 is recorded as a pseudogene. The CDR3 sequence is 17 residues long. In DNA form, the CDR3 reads TGTGCAAGTCGCTTAGCGTCTTGTCTAACTAGCCGCTACGAGCAGTACTTC. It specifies CASRLASCLTSRYEQYF.

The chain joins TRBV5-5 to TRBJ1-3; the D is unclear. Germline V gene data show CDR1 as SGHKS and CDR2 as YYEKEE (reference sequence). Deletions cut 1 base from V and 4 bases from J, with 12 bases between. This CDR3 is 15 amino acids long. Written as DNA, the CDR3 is TGTGCCAGCAGCTTGCAAGGGAGGATGGGAAACACCATATATTTT. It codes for CASSLQGRMGNTIYF. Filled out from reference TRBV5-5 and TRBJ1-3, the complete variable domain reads DAGVTQSPTHLIKTRGQQVTLRCSPISGHKSVSWYQQVLGQGPQFIFQYYEKEERGRGNFPDRFSARQFPNYSSELNVNALLLGDSALYLCASSLQGRMGNTIYFGEGSWLTVV.

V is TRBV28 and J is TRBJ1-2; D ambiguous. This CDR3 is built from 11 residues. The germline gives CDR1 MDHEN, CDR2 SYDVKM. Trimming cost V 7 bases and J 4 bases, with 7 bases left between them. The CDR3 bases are TGTGCCAGCACCGGAGGCTATGGCTACACCTTC. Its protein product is CASTGGYGYTF.

The CDR3 nucleotides read TGTGCCAGCAGCCAAGTTGGACTCGCGGGTGAAAAACTGTTTTTT. Residues: CASSQVGLAGEKLFF. This rearrangement joins TRBV3-1 (or the pseudogene TRBV3-2) to TRBJ1-4; no clear D. V was trimmed by 1 base and J by 7 bases, leaving 13 bases between them. In germline, CDR1 is LGHDT, CDR2 YNNKEL (reference sequence). The CDR3 sequence is 15 residues long.

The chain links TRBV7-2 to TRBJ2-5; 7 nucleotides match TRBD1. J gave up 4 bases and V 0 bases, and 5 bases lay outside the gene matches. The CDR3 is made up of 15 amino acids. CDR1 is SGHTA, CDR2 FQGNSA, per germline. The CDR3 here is CASSLAKDRAETQYF. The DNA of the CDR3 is TGTGCCAGCAGCTTAGCGAAAGACAGGGCAGAGACCCAGTACTTC.

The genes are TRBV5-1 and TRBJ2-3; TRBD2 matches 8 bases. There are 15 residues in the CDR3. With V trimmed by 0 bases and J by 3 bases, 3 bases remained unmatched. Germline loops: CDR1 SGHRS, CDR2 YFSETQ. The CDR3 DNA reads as TGCGCCAGCAGCTTGGCGGGAGGGCCGACAGATACGCAGTATTTT. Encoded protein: CASSLAGGPTDTQYF.

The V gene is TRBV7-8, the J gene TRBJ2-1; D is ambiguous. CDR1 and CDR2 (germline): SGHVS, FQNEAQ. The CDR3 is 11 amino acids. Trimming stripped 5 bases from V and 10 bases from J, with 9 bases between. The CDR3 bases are TGTGCCAGCAGCGCATGGGCCGAGCAGTTCTTC. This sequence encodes CASSAWAEQFF.

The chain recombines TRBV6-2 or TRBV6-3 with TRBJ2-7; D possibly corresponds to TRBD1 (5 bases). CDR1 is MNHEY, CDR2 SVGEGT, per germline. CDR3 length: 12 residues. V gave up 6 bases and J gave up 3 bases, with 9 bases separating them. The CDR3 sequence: CASRPDSYEQYF. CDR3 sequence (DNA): TGTGCCAGCAGACCTGACAGCTACGAGCAGTACTTC.

The CDR3 region is CASSQVPGSPLHF. The CDR3 DNA reads TGTGCCAGCAGCCAGGTCCCGGGTTCACCCCTCCACTTT. The chain recombines TRBV3-1 (or the pseudogene TRBV3-2) with TRBJ1-6, with D unclear. V gave up 3 bases and J gave up 9 bases, with 9 bases separating them. The germline CDR1 and CDR2 sequences are LGHDT and YNNKEL (reference sequence). This CDR3 spans 13 amino acids.

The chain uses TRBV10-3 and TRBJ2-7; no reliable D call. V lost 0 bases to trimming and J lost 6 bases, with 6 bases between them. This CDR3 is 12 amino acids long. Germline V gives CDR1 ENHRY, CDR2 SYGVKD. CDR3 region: CAISESHSEQYF. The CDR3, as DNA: TGTGCCATCAGTGAGTCGCATAGCGAGCAGTACTTC.

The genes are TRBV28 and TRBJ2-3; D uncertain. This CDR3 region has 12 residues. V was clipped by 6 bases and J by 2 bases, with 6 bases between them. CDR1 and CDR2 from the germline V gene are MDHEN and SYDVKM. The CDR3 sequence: CASSSITDTQYF. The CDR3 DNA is TGTGCCAGCAGCTCTATCACAGATACGCAGTATTTT.

The CDR3 region has the DNA TGTGCCAGCAGCCCACAGGGGAATTCACCCCTCCACTTT. Its translation: CASSPQGNSPLHF. This chain links TRBV9 with TRBJ1-6; 7 bases match TRBD1. Trimming removed 4 bases from V and 7 bases from J; junction bases left unmatched: 2. CDR3 length: 13 amino acids. CDR1 and CDR2 (germline): SGDLS, YYNGEE.

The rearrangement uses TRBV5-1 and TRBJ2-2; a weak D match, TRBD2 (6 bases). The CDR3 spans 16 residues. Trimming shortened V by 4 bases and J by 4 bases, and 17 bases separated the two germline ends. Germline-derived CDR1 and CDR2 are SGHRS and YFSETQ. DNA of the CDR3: TGCGCCAGCAGCCTAGGGACTCGAATGGCCACCGGGGAGCTGTTTTTT. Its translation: CASSLGTRMATGELFF.

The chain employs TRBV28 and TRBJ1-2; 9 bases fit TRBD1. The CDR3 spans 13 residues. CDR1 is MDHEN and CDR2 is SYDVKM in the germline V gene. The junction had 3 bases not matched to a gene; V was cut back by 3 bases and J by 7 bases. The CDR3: CASSLGTGIGYTF. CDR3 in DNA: TGTGCCAGCAGTTTGGGGACAGGGATTGGCTACACCTTC.

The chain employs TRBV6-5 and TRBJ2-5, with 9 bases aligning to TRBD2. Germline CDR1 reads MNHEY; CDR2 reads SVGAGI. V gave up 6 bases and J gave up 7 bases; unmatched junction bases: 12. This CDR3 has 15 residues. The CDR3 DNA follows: TGTGCCAGCAGACCCCGAGGACTAGCGAAGGGGACCCAGTACTTC. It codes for CASRPRGLAKGTQYF.

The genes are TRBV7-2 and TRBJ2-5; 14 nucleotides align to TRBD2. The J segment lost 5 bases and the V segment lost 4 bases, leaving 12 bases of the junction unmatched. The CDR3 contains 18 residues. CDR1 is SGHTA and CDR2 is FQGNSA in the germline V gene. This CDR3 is CASSYGGLAGGPGETQYF. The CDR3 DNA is TGTGCCAGCAGCTACGGAGGACTAGCGGGGGGACCAGGGGAGACCCAGTACTTC.

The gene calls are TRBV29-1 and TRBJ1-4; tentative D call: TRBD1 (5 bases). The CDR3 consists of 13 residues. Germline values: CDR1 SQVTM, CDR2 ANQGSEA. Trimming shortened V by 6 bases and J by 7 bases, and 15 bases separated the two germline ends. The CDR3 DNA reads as TGCAGCGTGGCCTACGACAGAGCTGAAAAACTGTTTTTT. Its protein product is CSVAYDRAEKLFF. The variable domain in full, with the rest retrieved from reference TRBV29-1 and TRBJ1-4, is SAVISQKPSRDICQRGTSLTIQCQVDSQVTMMFWYRQQPGQSLTLIATANQGSEATYESGFVIDKFPISRPNLTFSTLTVSNMSPEDSSIYLCSVAYDRAEKLFFGSGTQLSVL.

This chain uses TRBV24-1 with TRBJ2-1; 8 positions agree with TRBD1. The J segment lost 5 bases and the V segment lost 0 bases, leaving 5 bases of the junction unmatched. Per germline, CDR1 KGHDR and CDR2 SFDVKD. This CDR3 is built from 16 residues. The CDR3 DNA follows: TGTGCCACCAGTGATTTGCCCCGGACAGGGAACAATGAGCAGTTCTTC. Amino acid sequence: CATSDLPRTGNNEQFF.

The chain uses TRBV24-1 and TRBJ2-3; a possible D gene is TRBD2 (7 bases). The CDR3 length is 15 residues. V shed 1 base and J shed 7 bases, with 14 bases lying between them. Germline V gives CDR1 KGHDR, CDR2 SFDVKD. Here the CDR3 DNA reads TGTGCCACCAGTGATTTAGGGGGGGGAAAGTATACGCAGTATTTT. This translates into CATSDLGGGKYTQYF.

The CDR3 DNA sequence: TGTGCCAGCAGCTCCGCCCCCGGACTAGCGGGATTATACGAGCAGTACTTC. It yields the protein CASSSAPGLAGLYEQYF. The chain recombines TRBV7-9 with TRBJ2-7; 12 bases agree with TRBD2. The CDR3 contains 17 residues. Germline V CDR1 and CDR2: SEHNR, FQNEAQ (reference sequence). V shed 4 bases, J shed 4 bases, and the junction held 11 bases outside the gene matches.

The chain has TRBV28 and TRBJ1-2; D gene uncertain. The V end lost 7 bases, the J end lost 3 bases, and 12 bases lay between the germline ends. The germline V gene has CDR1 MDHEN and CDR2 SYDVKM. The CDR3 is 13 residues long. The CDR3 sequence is CASTAGADYGYTF. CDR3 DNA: TGTGCCAGCACGGCGGGCGCCGACTATGGCTACACCTTC.

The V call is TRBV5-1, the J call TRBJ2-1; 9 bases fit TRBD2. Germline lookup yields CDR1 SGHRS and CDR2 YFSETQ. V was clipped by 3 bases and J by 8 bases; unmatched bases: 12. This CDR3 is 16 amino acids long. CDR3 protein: CASSSRRGGVRDEQFF. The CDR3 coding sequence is TGCGCCAGCAGCTCGCGGCGGGGGGGCGTTAGGGATGAGCAGTTCTTC. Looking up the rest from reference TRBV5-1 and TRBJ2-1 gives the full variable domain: KAGVTQTPRYLIKTRGQQVTLSCSPISGHRSVSWYQQTPGQGLQFLFEYFSETQRNKGNFPGRFSGRQFSNSRSEMNVSTLELGDSALYLCASSSRRGGVRDEQFFGPGTRLTVL.

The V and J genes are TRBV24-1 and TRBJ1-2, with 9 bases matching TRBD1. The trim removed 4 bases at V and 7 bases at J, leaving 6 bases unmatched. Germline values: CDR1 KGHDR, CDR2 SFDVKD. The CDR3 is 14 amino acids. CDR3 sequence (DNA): TGTGCCACCAGTGACCCGGACAGGGGTGGTGGCTACACCTTC. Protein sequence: CATSDPDRGGGYTF.

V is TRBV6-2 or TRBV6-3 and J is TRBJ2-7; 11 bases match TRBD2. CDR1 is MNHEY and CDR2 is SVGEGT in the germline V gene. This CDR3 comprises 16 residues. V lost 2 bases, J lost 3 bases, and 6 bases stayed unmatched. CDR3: CASSYALAGGGYEQYF. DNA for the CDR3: TGTGCCAGCAGTTACGCCCTAGCGGGGGGTGGCTACGAGCAGTACTTC.

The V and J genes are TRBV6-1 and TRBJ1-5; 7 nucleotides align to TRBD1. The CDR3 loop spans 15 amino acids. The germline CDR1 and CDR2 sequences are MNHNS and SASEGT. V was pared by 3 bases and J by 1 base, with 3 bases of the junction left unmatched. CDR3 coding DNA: TGTGCCAGCAGTGATACGGGACAGAGCAATCAGCCCCAGCATTTT. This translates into CASSDTGQSNQPQHF.

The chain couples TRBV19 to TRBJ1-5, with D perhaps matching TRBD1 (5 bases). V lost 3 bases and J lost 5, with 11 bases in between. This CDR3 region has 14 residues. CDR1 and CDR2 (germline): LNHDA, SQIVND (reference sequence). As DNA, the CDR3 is TGTGCCAGTAGTATTGGGGGGGGAGATCAGCCCCAGCATTTT. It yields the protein CASSIGGGDQPQHF.

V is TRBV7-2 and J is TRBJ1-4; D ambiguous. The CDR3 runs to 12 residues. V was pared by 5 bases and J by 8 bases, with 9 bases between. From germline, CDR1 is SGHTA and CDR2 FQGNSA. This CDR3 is CASSLFGEKLFF. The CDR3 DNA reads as TGTGCCAGCAGCCTGTTCGGGGAAAAACTGTTTTTT.